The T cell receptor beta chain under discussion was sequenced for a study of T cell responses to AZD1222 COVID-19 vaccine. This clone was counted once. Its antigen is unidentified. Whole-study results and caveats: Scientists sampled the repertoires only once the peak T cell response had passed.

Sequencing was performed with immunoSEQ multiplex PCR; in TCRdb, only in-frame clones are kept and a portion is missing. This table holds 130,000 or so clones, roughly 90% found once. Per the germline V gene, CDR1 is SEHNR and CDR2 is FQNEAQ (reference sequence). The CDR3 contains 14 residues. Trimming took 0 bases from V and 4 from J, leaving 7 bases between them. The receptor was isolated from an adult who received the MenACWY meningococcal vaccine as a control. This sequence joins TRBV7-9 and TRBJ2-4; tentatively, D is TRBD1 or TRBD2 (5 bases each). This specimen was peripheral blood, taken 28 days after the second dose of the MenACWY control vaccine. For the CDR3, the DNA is TGTGCCAGCAGCTTAGCGGGGGTAAAAAACATTCAGTACTTC. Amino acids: CASSLAGVKNIQYF.